This section outlines one T cell receptor beta chain sequence together with its context. TCR beta CDR3 regions were amplified from RNA. The primer set for the first-round RT-PCR of the TCR CDR3 was HTBI. Via MiXCR, TCRdb re-called the multiplex PCR reads, giving one row per CDR3 protein. The sample records 500,000 or so distinct CDR3 sequences, 15% to 20% being singletons. The CDR3 totals 14 residues. V was clipped by 3 bases and J by 8 bases, with 11 bases between them. CDR1 is SNHLY and CDR2 is FYNNEI in the germline V gene. This record belongs to a study of T cells in Graves' hyperthyroidism and ophthalmopathy. Study-level background: Peripheral blood samples were taken at initial diagnosis, prior to any treatment.

This chain joins TRBV2 and TRBJ1-6; D call uncertain. This TCR came from a woman younger than 45 with Graves' ophthalmopathy. Sequencing input: blood. The CDR3 DNA is TGTGCCAGCAGTGAGTCTGGGGTGGATTCACCCCTCCACTTT. This encodes CASSESGVDSPLHF.